The 15 T cell receptor beta chains below come from one sample, sequenced in a study of human T cells and chemical hapten exposure. TCRdb reanalysed the RACE reads using MiXCR and keeps one entry per CDR3 protein. Counted here are fewer than 50,000 distinct CDR3 sequences, less than 9% occurring once; the ten biggest clones make up about 1.2%. Documented time point: pre-sensitization, week 0. The sample's treatment: therapeutic diphenylcyclopropenone sensitization with weekly scalp DPC. The sample here was whole blood, taken in connection with sensitization to the hapten diphenylcyclopropenone (DPC). The receptors stem from a woman in her 50s with alopecia areata. Some clones in this sample may be carry-over from other donors' samples.

The CDR3 nucleotides read TGTGCCAGCAGCCCCCGGACAGGGCTCTATGGCTACACCTTC. It encodes CASSPRTGLYGYTF. The chain carries TRBV7-9 and TRBJ1-2; 8 bases fit TRBD1. Germline loops: CDR1 SEHNR, CDR2 FQNEAQ (reference sequence). With V trimmed by 5 bases and J by 4 bases, 6 bases remained unmatched. The CDR3 length is 14 residues.

This clonotype has ten or more counts. The rearrangement joins TRBV18 to TRBJ1-6; D possibly corresponds to TRBD1 (6 bases). Germline CDR1 reads KGHSH; CDR2 reads LQKENI. This CDR3 spans 14 amino acids. Trimming shortened V by 3 bases and J by 6 bases, and 9 bases separated the two germline ends. This CDR3 reads CASSPRGLNSPLHF. In DNA, the CDR3 is TGTGCCAGCTCACCCAGGGGACTTAATTCACCCCTCCACTTT.

The V gene is TRBV28, the J gene TRBJ2-2, with 7 bases aligning to TRBD2. CDR3 length equals 12 residues. Germline assignment: CDR1 MDHEN and CDR2 SYDVKM. Losses at the gene ends were 6 bases for V and 10 bases for J; bases not matched to a gene: 5. CDR3 coding DNA: TGTGCCAGCAGAGCGGGACCGACGGAGCTGTTTTTT. Its protein is CASRAGPTELFF.

This clonotype appeared a few times. The chain is built from TRBV27 and TRBJ1-4; a possible D gene is TRBD1 (5 bases). From germline, CDR1 is MNHEY and CDR2 SMNVEV (reference sequence). The CDR3 has 14 amino acids. V was trimmed by 6 bases and J by 5 bases, leaving 13 bases between them. The CDR3 DNA follows: TGTGCCAGCAGCCCTGGGGGTACCAATGAAAAACTGTTTTTT. It is translated as CASSPGGTNEKLFF.

The V gene is TRBV28, the J gene TRBJ2-1; the D is unclear. The CDR3 length is 12 residues. With 3 bases removed from V and 8 bases from J, the gap between germline ends came to 8 bases. Germline V gene lookup returns CDR1 MDHEN and CDR2 SYDVKM. The CDR3 sequence: CASSLLRDEQFF. Written as DNA, the CDR3 is TGTGCCAGCAGTTTGTTGCGCGATGAGCAGTTCTTC.

The V and J genes are TRBV9 and TRBJ2-7; 10 nucleotides line up with TRBD2. Germline values: CDR1 SGDLS, CDR2 YYNGEE. Germline trimming cut 4 bases from V and 7 bases from J; bases unmatched to any gene: 2. The CDR3 sequence is 12 residues long. CDR3 loop: CASSLLAGEQYF. CDR3 sequence (DNA): TGTGCCAGCAGCCTACTAGCGGGGGAGCAGTACTTC.

This clonotype appeared many times. This sequence joins TRBV7-2 and TRBJ1-3, with D possibly being TRBD1 (5 bases). The CDR3 consists of 14 residues. The V end lost 2 bases, the J end lost 4 bases, and 9 bases lay between the germline ends. CDR1 and CDR2 from the germline V gene are SGHTA and FQGNSA. CDR3 DNA: TGTGCCAGCAGCTTAAGCAGGGACGGAAACACCATATATTTT. It specifies CASSLSRDGNTIYF. The full variable domain, completed using reference TRBV7-2 and TRBJ1-3, is GAGVSQSPSNKVTEKGKDVELRCDPISGHTALYWYRQSLGQGLEFLIYFQGNSAPDKSGLPSDRFSAERTGGSVSTLTIQRTQQEDSAVYLCASSLSRDGNTIYFGEGSWLTVV.

The chain combines TRBV28 with TRBJ1-3, with TRBD1 matching 9 bases. Germline CDR1 MDHEN, CDR2 SYDVKM. Trimming at V came to 5 bases and at J to 11 bases, leaving 10 bases not matched to a gene. This CDR3 has 14 residues. CDR3 loop: CASSPGQGRLSIYF. The CDR3 nucleotides are TGTGCCAGCAGTCCCGGACAGGGGCGGTTGTCCATATATTTT.

At least ten counts were recorded for this clonotype. This chain joins TRBV29-1 and TRBJ1-2; D uncertain. V lost 1 base and J lost 2, with 14 bases in between. CDR1 and CDR2 (germline): SQVTM, ANQGSEA. CDR3 length: 15 amino acids. In DNA, the CDR3 is TGCAGCGTTGAAGCGATGGCATGGCCCAACTATGGCTACACCTTC. Translating gives CSVEAMAWPNYGYTF.

The table lists this clonotype with many counts. V gene TRBV5-6 combines with J gene TRBJ1-2; 9 bases align to TRBD1. Germline loops: CDR1 SGHDT, CDR2 YYEEEE. This CDR3 contains 16 residues. Trimming took 3 bases from V and 0 from J; bases not matched to a gene: 6. Written as DNA, the CDR3 is TGTGCCAGCAGCTCGGGACAGGGTGGCGCTAACTATGGCTACACCTTC. This translates into CASSSGQGGANYGYTF. Based on the CDR3 plus reference TRBV5-6 and TRBJ1-2, the full variable domain is DAGVTQSPTHLIKTRGQQVTLRCSPKSGHDTVSWYQQALGQGPQFIFQYYEEEERQRGNFPDRFSGHQFPNYSSELNVNALLLGDSALYLCASSSGQGGANYGYTFGSGTRLTVV.

V gene TRBV7-3 combines with J gene TRBJ2-2; D might be TRBD2 (6 bases). CDR1 and CDR2 from the germline V gene are SGHTA and FQGTGA. The CDR3 is 15 residues long. V dropped 8 bases and J dropped 0 bases, with 13 bases sitting between them. The CDR3 DNA reads as TGTGCCAGCGGGTCGCGGGGAGCGAACACCGGGGAGCTGTTTTTT. This translates into CASGSRGANTGELFF.

J is TRBJ1-5 and V is TRBV15; D is undetermined. The CDR3 is 15 amino acids. The V gene lost 0 bases and the J gene lost 4 bases, with 10 bases spanning the gap. Germline V gives CDR1 LNHNV, CDR2 YYDKDF (reference sequence). CDR3 nucleotide sequence: TGTGCCACCAGCAGAGACACGGCAGGAAATCAGCCCCAGCATTTT. It encodes CATSRDTAGNQPQHF.

There are many counts of this clonotype. The chain couples TRBV6-1 to TRBJ1-3; no firm D call. Germline assignment: CDR1 MNHNS and CDR2 SASEGT. Trimming took off 5 bases at V and 0 bases at J, with 17 bases between the two ends. The CDR3 contains 17 residues. CDR3 loop: CASSPRTAKSSGNTIYF. The CDR3 DNA sequence: TGTGCCAGCAGTCCGCGGACCGCGAAGAGCTCTGGAAACACCATATATTTT.

There are many counts of this clonotype. The rearrangement links TRBV24-1 to TRBJ2-1; 7 nucleotides align to TRBD1. Germline CDR1 KGHDR, CDR2 SFDVKD. The CDR3 spans 14 residues. V lost 9 bases, J lost 5 bases, and 9 bases stayed unmatched. CDR3 nucleotide sequence: TGTGCCACCGGGGACAGAAAAACCCACAATGAGCAGTTCTTC. Translation: CATGDRKTHNEQFF.

Concerning this clonotype: A read error may be the cause here, since a much bigger clone is one base away. This rearrangement joins TRBV15 to TRBJ1-6; D perhaps matches TRBD1 (5 bases). The CDR3 length is 16 residues. Germline V gene lookup returns CDR1 LNHNV and CDR2 YYDKDF (reference sequence). The CDR3 spells CVTSRDRGAGNSPLHF. In DNA form, the CDR3 reads TGTGTCACCAGCAGAGATCGAGGGGCAGGGAATTCACCCCTCCACTTT.